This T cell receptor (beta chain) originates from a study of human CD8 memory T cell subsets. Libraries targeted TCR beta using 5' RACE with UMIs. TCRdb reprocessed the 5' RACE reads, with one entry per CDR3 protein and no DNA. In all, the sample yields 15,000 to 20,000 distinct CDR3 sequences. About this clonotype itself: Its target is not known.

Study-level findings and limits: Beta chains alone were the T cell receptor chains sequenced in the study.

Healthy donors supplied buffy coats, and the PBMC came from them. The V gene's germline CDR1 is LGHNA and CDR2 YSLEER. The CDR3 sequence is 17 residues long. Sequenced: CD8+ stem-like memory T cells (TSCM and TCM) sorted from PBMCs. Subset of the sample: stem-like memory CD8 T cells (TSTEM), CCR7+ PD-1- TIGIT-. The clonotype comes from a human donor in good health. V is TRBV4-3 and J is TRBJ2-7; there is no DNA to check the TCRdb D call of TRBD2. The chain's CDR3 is CASSQYVRDWDSYEQYF.